This TCR beta chain is from a study of blood T cell repertoires in COVID-19. Germline CDR1 is SGHVS and CDR2 is FQNEAQ. The CDR3 has 15 amino acids. The trim removed 1 base at V and 10 bases at J, leaving 5 bases unmatched. This clone has just one count. In the original workflow: Reference gene primer amplification gave estimated nucleated cell counts. Clones were read by immunoSEQ multiplex PCR, and TCRdb kept only the in-frame ones, dropping some. V and J calls and clone size come straight from that table; D and trimming were deduced from the DNA. The sample comprises some 170,000 clones, more than 75% of which are singletons, and roughly a sixth rests with the top ten.

This TCR was sampled from a man between 60 and 75 years old with active or convalescent COVID-19. This chain connects TRBV7-8 to TRBJ1-6, with 9 bases identical to TRBD1. What was sequenced was peripheral blood. As DNA, the CDR3 is TGTGCCAGCAGCTTAGTTCCGACAGGGGGATCACCCCTCCACTTT. It encodes CASSLVPTGGSPLHF.